These 6 T cell receptor beta chains were sequenced from one sample in a study of blood T cell repertoires in COVID-19. Libraries were prepared by immunoSEQ multiplex PCR; TCRdb keeps only in-frame clonotypes and omits some of them. The sample contains 200,000 to 250,000 clones, almost 90% of which appear only once. Input material: peripheral blood. These receptors all come from a man aged 80 or over with acute or convalescent COVID-19.

This chain links TRBV4-3 with TRBJ1-1; maybe TRBD1 (5 bases). Trimming stripped 0 bases from V and 4 bases from J, with 15 bases between. CDR1 and CDR2 from the germline V gene are LGHNA and YSLEER. The CDR3 spans 16 residues. The CDR3 DNA is TGCGCCAGCAGCCAAGATGTGAAGGGGCGAACCACTGAAGCTTTCTTT. This encodes CASSQDVKGRTTEAFF.

The chain combines TRBV7-8 with TRBJ2-5; a weak D match, TRBD1 (5 bases). CDR1 and CDR2 (germline): SGHVS, FQNEAQ. V was shortened by 0 bases and J by 2 bases, with 7 bases between the two germline ends. This CDR3 contains 14 residues. Here the CDR3 DNA reads TGTGCCAGCAGCTTAGCGGGGCCGCAAGAGACCCAGTACTTC. Its protein product is CASSLAGPQETQYF. Full variable domain (rest looked up from reference TRBV7-8 and TRBJ2-5): GAGVSQSPRYKVAKRGQDVALRCDPISGHVSLFWYQQALGQGPEFLTYFQNEAQLDKSGLPSDRFFAERPEGSVSTLKIQRTQQEDSAVYLCASSLAGPQETQYFGPGTRLLVL.

The chain has TRBV4-2 and TRBJ2-3; 9 positions agree with TRBD1. This CDR3 is 16 amino acids long. CDR1 and CDR2 from the germline V gene are LGHNA and YNFKEQ. The J segment lost 7 bases and the V segment lost 3 bases, leaving 11 bases of the junction unmatched. The CDR3 loop is CASSQLLGQGEYTQYF. The CDR3 region has the DNA TGTGCCAGCAGCCAGCTCTTGGGACAGGGAGAGTATACGCAGTATTTT.

CDR3: CASSGPGRSMDTQYF. CDR3 nucleotides: TGTGCCAGCAGTGGTCCAGGGCGATCAATGGATACGCAGTATTTT. The J gene is TRBJ2-3, the V gene TRBV2, with D maybe TRBD1 (5 bases). The germline CDR1 and CDR2 sequences are SNHLY and FYNNEI. The V end was cut by 4 bases, the J end by 6 bases, with 17 bases between. This CDR3 region has 15 residues.

Turning to this clone: Germline is not matched at one junction end, which may reflect a read error. The rearrangement links TRBV20-1 to TRBJ2-5, with a tentative D call TRBD2 (6 bases). Germline loops: CDR1 DFQATT, CDR2 SNEGSKA (reference sequence). The CDR3 loop spans 11 amino acids. This CDR3 reads CSAQRAEAQYF. The CDR3 coding sequence is TGCAGTGCTCAGCGGGCAGAGGCCCAGTACTTC.

This clone was counted between two and nine times. The rearrangement joins TRBV7-9 to TRBJ2-7, with 9 nucleotides matching TRBD1. Trimming at V came to 5 bases and at J to 0 bases, leaving 2 bases not matched to a gene. CDR1 is SEHNR, CDR2 FQNEAQ, per germline (reference sequence). This CDR3 is 14 amino acids long. The CDR3 loop is CASSEQGASYEQYF. The CDR3 region has the DNA TGTGCCAGCAGCGAACAGGGGGCCTCCTACGAGCAGTACTTC. Based on the CDR3 plus reference TRBV7-9 and TRBJ2-7, the full variable domain is DTGVSQNPRHKITKRGQNVTFRCDPISEHNRLYWYRQTLGQGPEFLTYFQNEAQLEKSRLLSDRFSAERPKGSFSTLEIQRTEQGDSAMYLCASSEQGASYEQYFGPGTRLTVT.